Each of the 2 T cell receptor beta chains below was sequenced from the same sample in a study of beta chain features in type 1 diabetes. Expressed TCRB transcripts were sequenced after all isolated RNA was converted to cDNA. Here immunoSEQ multiplex PCR was the method, and the copy in TCRdb shows in-frame clones only, minus some. The table has 120,000 to 150,000 clones, over 8% seen once. Sequenced sample: central memory CD4+ T cells from blood. The origin of the receptors is a woman in her thirties or forties in good health.

The rearrangement uses TRBV10-3 and TRBJ2-5; D may be TRBD1 (7 bases). CDR1 is ENHRY and CDR2 is SYGVKD in the germline V gene. CDR3 length: 18 residues. Trimming left V 10 bases short and J 2 bases short, with 29 bases between. The CDR3 bases are TGTGCCACCAATGGAGGGGGCTCTGGGGGCTACGGGCAAGAGACCCAGTACTTC. Amino acid sequence: CATNGGGSGGYGQETQYF.

The rearrangement joins TRBV5-1 to TRBJ2-5; tentatively, D is TRBD1 (7 bases). Per the germline V gene, CDR1 is SGHRS and CDR2 is YFSETQ. This CDR3 contains 14 residues. Trimming removed 7 bases at V and 0 bases at J, with 13 bases between. CDR3 loop: CASQIRGDQETQYF. CDR3 DNA sequence: TGCGCCAGCCAAATCAGGGGGGACCAAGAGACCCAGTACTTC.